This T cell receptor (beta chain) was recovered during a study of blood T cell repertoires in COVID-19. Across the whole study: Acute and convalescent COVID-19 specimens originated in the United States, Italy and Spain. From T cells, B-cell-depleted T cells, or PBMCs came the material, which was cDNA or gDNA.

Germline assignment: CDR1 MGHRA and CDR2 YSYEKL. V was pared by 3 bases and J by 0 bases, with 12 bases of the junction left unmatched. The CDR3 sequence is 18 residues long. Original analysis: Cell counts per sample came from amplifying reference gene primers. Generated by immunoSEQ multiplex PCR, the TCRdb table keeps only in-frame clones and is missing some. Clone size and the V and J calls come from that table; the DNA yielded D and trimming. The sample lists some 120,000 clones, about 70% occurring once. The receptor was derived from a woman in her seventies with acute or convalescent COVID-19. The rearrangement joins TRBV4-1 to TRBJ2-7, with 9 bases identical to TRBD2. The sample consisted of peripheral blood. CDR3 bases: TGCGCCAGCAGCCATTCACCGGGACTAGCTTTGAGCTCCTACGAGCAGTACTTC. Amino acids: CASSHSPGLALSSYEQYF.